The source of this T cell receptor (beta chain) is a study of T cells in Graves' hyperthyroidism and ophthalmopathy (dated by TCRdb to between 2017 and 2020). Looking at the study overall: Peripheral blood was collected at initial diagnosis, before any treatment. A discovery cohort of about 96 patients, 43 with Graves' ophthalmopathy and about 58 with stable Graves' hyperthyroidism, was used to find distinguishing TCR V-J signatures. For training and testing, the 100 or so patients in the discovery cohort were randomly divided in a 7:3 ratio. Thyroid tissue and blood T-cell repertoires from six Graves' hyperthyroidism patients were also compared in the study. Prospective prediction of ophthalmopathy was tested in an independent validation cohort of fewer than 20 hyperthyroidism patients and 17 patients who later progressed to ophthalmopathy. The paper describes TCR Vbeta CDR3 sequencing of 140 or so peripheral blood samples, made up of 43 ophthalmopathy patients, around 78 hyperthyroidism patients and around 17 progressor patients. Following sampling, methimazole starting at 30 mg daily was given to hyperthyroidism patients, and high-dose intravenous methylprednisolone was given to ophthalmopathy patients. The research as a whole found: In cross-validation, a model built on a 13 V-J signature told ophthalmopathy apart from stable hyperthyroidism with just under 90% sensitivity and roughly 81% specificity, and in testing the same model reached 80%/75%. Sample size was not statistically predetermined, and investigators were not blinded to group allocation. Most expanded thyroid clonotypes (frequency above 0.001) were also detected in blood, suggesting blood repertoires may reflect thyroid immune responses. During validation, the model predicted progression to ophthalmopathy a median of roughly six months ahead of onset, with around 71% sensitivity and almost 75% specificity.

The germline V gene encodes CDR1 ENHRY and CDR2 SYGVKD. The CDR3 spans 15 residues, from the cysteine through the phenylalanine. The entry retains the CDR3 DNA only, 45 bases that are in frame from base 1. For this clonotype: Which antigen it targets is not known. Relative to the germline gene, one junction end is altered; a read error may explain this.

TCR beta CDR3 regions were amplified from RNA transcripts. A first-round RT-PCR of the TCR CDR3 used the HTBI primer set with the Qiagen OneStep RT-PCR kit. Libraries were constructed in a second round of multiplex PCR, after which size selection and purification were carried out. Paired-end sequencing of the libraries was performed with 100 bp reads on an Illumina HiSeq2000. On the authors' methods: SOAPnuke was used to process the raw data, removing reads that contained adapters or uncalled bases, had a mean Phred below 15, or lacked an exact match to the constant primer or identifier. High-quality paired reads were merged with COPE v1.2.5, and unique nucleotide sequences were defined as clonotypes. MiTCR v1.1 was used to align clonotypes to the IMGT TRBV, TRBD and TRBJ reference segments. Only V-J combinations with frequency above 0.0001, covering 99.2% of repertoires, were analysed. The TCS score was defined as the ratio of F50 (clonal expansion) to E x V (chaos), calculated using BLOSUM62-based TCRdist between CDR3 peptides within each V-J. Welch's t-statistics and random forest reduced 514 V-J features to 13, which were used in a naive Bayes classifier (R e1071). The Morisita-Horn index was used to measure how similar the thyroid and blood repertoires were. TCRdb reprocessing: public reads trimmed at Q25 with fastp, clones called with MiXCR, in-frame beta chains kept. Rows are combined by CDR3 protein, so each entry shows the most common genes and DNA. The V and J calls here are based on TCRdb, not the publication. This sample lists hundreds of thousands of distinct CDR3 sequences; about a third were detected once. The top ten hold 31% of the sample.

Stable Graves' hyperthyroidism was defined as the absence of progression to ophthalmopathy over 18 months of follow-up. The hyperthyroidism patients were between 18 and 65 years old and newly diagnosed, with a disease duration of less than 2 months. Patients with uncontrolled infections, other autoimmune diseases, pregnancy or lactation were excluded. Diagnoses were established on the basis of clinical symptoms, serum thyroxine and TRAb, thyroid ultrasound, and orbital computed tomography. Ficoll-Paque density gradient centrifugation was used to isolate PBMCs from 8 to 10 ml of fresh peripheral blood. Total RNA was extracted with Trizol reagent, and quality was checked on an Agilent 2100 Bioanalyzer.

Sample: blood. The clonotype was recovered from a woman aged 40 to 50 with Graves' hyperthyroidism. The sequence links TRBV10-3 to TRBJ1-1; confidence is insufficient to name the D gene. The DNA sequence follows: TGTGTCATCAGTGAGGGAAGTGGACGGAACACCGAAGCTTTCTTT. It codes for CVISEGSGRNTEAFF.